This TCR beta chain was retrieved from a study of cytomegalovirus exposure and HLA in healthy donors. Findings and limits, study-wide: Later analysis identified about 18,000 TCR beta sequences associated with HLA alleles, using a false discovery rate threshold of 0.05.

Both 60 Vbeta primers and 13 Jbeta primers went into the PCR. TCRdb keeps only in-frame clones here, not all; method: immunoSEQ multiplex PCR. The profile shows roughly 150,000 clones, 80% to 90% of them singletons. Germline V gene sequence: CDR1 SGDLS, CDR2 YYNGEE. This CDR3 region has 15 residues. Trimming left V 4 bases short and J 1 base short, with 15 bases between. For this clone: Its antigen is currently unknown.

The TCR was taken from a woman aged 40-49 years in good health and CMV-seropositive. The V call is TRBV9, the J call TRBJ2-7; maybe TRBD2 (6 bases). Source material: PBMCs. CDR3 amino acids: CASSYTGTQSYEQYF. For the CDR3, the DNA is TGTGCCAGCAGCTACACCGGGACTCAGTCCTACGAGCAGTACTTC.